This TCR beta chain was recovered during a study of Tregs in tolerant kidney transplant recipients. The assay was immunoSEQ multiplex PCR, and TCRdb's table has in-frame clones only and misses some. The data show about 94,000 clones, roughly 93% seen once. Unstimulated regulatory T cells (CD4+CD25+CD127-), CD4+CD25- non-regulatory cells, CD4 and CD8 cells were FACS-sorted from thawed PBMCs. Overall study results and limits: The most relevant donor-specific Treg TCRbeta repertoire apparently came from expansion with activated donor B cells.

A word on this clone: Its target is not known.

Sequenced here: CD4+ T cells from blood, sampled before the transplant. This TCR was sampled from a human donor who received a combined kidney and bone marrow transplant.

DNA for the CDR3: TGTGCCAGCAGTGAAGCGAAGGGAGTCACAGATACGCAGTATTTT. This translates into CASSEAKGVTDTQYF. The gene calls are TRBV6-1 and TRBJ2-3; D may be TRBD2 (5 bases). The CDR3 length is 15 residues. Germline CDR1 reads MNHNS; CDR2 reads SASEGT. V was clipped by 0 bases and J by 2 bases, with 9 bases between them.